Given below is one T cell receptor beta chain in context. Its target is not known. Other DNA sequences in this specimen translate into the identical CDR3. There are 13 residues in the CDR3. Trimming shortened V by 5 bases and J by 4 bases, and 11 bases separated the two germline ends. Per the germline V gene, CDR1 is SGHVS and CDR2 is FNYEAQ. Vbeta (60) and Jbeta (13) primers were used in the PCR. Only in-frame clones appear in the TCRdb table, and some are missing; sequencing was by immunoSEQ multiplex PCR. The sample consists of 150,000 to 200,000 clones, 75% to 85% of them appearing once. The sample is drawn from a study of cytomegalovirus exposure and HLA in healthy donors. Study-wide background: A prior analysis found roughly 100 million unique TCR beta sequences from around 180 million T cells. Study-wide results and limits: In an earlier analysis, in some 540 donors, most V segments appeared productive either ~90% or ~30% of the time. Later work found that TCR association rates differed between HLA loci; DRB1 had the most and HLA-C the fewest. Most TCRs appeared rarely, but some public TCRs recurred in many donors.

The gene calls are TRBV7-6 and TRBJ1-1; tentatively, D is TRBD1 (5 bases). The TCR originated in a male donor in good health and CMV-seropositive. Sequencing input: PBMCs. CDR3 coding DNA: TGTGCCAGCAGCCCAGGACACTTCACTGAAGCTTTCTTT. It yields the protein CASSPGHFTEAFF.